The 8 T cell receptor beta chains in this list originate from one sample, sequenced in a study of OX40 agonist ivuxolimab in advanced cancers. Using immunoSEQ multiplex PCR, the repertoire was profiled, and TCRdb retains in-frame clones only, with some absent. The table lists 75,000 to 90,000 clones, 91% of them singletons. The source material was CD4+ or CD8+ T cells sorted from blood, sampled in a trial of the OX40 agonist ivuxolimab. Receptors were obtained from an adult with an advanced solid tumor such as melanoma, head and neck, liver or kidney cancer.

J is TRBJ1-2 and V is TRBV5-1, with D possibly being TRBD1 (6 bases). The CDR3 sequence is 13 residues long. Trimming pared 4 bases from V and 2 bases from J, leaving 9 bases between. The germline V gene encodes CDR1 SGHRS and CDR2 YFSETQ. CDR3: CASSPGQNYGYTF. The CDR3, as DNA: TGCGCCAGCAGCCCGGGACAAAACTATGGCTACACCTTC.

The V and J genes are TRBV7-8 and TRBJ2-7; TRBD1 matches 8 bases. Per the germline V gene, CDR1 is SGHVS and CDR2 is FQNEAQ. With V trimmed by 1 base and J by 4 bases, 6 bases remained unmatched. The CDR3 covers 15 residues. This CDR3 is CASSLGGQGAYEQYV. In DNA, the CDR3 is TGTGCCAGCAGCTTAGGAGGACAGGGTGCATACGAGCAGTACGTC.

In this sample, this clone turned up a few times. DNA for the CDR3: TGTGCCTGGAGCGTCTCGGACGAAGCTTTCTTT. It translates to CAWSVSDEAFF. The chain combines TRBV30 with TRBJ1-1; D not resolved. The CDR3 has 11 amino acids. The germline V and J ends were trimmed by 3 bases and 8 bases, with 10 bases remaining between them. The germline gives CDR1 GTSNPN, CDR2 SVGIG (reference sequence).

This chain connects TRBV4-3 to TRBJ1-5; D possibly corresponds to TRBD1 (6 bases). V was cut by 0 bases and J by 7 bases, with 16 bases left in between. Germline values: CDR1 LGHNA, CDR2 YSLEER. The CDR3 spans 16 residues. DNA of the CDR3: TGCGCCAGCAGCCAAGATGGACCTGGGGACAACCAGCCCCAGCATTTT. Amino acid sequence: CASSQDGPGDNQPQHF.

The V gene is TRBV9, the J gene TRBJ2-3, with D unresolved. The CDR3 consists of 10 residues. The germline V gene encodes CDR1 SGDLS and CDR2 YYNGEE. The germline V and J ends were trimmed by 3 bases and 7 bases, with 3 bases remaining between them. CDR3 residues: CASSGNTQYF. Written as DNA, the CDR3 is TGTGCCAGCAGCGGAAATACGCAGTATTTT.

CDR3 region: CASSQDATGYTF. The CDR3 DNA reads TGTGCCAGCAGCCAAGATGCGACCGGCTACACCTTC. This chain connects TRBV4-2 to TRBJ1-2; D ambiguous. V was shortened by 0 bases and J by 8 bases, with 7 bases between the two germline ends. CDR1 is LGHNA and CDR2 is YNFKEQ in the germline V gene. There are 12 residues in the CDR3.

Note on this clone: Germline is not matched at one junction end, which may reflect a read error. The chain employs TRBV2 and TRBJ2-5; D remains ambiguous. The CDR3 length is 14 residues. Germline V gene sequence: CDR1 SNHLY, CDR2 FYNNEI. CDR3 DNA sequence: TGTGTCAGCAGCGACCCAACCCTCCAAGAGACCCAGTACTTC. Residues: CVSSDPTLQETQYF.

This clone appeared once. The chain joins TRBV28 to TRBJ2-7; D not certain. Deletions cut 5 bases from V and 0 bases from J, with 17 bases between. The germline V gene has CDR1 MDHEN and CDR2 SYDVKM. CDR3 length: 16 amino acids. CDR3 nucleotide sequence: TGTGCCAGCAGTATTGGTATAGACACTATCTCCTACGAGCAGTACGTC. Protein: CASSIGIDTISYEQYV.